Presented here are 31 T cell receptor beta chains from one specimen sequenced in a study of cytomegalovirus exposure and HLA in healthy donors. PCR involved 60 Vbeta and 13 Jbeta primers. The assay was immunoSEQ multiplex PCR, and TCRdb's table has in-frame clones only and misses some. The sample holds more than 200,000 clones; 70% are singletons and the top ten take 2.5% to 3%. The sequenced sample was PBMCs. The receptors shown here come from a man aged 40-55 years in good health and CMV-seropositive.

This clone was seen a single time. This chain links TRBV5-1 with TRBJ2-5, with 7 nucleotides matching TRBD2. The CDR3 contains 15 residues. After removal of 4 bases from V and 1 base from J, the junction contained 7 bases not matched to a gene. Germline-derived CDR1 and CDR2 are SGHRS and YFSETQ. The CDR3 reads CASSDDQRGQETQYF. The CDR3 DNA is TGCGCCAGCAGCGACGACCAGCGGGGCCAAGAGACCCAGTACTTC.

The chain has TRBV7-9 and TRBJ1-1, with TRBD1 matching 7 bases. The ends lost 4 bases at V and 10 bases at J; junction bases unmatched: 9. This CDR3 has 13 residues. The germline V gene encodes CDR1 SEHNR and CDR2 FQNEAQ (reference sequence). CDR3 sequence: CASSSNDRARAFF. CDR3 coding DNA: TGTGCCAGCAGCTCCAACGACAGGGCCAGAGCTTTCTTT.

With regard to this clone: The junction shows a germline mismatch at one end, possibly a read error. The chain has TRBV7-9 and TRBJ1-2, with D unresolved. The CDR3 covers 13 residues. CDR1 is SEHNR and CDR2 is FQNEAQ in the germline V gene (reference sequence). The CDR3 DNA sequence: TGTTCCAGCAGCCCGGAGTCCTACTATGGCTACACCTTC. This codes for CSSSPESYYGYTF.

This CDR3 reads CASSFRGQGANYGYTF. The CDR3 region has the DNA TGTGCCAGCAGTTTCAGGGGACAGGGGGCGAACTATGGCTACACCTTC. The genes are TRBV5-4 and TRBJ1-2; TRBD1 aligns across 12 bases. The germline gives CDR1 SGHNT, CDR2 YYREEE (reference sequence). The CDR3 spans 16 residues. The V segment lost 5 bases and the J segment 2 bases; nucleotides outside the gene matches: 7.

The chain uses TRBV9 and TRBJ2-1, with TRBD2 as a possible D gene (6 bases). This CDR3 has 16 residues. Trimming removed 0 bases from V and 1 base from J, with 11 bases in between. Germline V lookup: CDR1 SGDLS, CDR2 YYNGEE. CDR3 sequence: CASSVGGSGSYNEQFF. Here the CDR3 DNA reads TGTGCCAGCAGCGTAGGGGGCAGCGGGTCCTACAATGAGCAGTTCTTC.

The rearrangement joins TRBV27 to TRBJ1-6, with TRBD1 matching 8 bases. V dropped 2 bases and J dropped 4; count of bases not matched to a gene: 7. The CDR3 spans 17 residues. The V gene's germline CDR1 is MNHEY and CDR2 SMNVEV (reference sequence). The chain's CDR3 is CASSLRRDRPYNSPLHF. Written as DNA, the CDR3 is TGTGCCAGCAGTTTACGGAGGGACAGGCCTTATAATTCACCCCTCCACTTT.

The chain links TRBV11-2 to TRBJ2-5; 7 positions match TRBD1. After removal of 5 bases from V and 0 bases from J, the junction contained 9 bases not matched to a gene. The germline gives CDR1 SGHAT, CDR2 FQNNGV. This CDR3 contains 16 residues. The CDR3 protein is CASSQTQGRYQETQYF. Here the CDR3 DNA reads TGTGCCAGCAGCCAAACACAGGGGCGGTACCAAGAGACCCAGTACTTC.

This clone occurred a few times. This sequence joins TRBV2 and TRBJ2-1; 10 bases are shared with TRBD2. V lost 5 bases to trimming and J lost 8 bases; unmatched junction nucleotides: 9. Germline V CDR1 and CDR2: SNHLY, FYNNEI. This CDR3 is built from 15 residues. CDR3 sequence: CASSRDSGGKDEQFF. The CDR3 bases are TGTGCCAGCAGTCGAGATAGCGGGGGGAAGGATGAGCAGTTCTTC. Together with reference TRBV2 and TRBJ2-1, the CDR3 gives the full variable domain: EPEVTQTPSHQVTQMGQEVILRCVPISNHLYFYWYRQILGQKVEFLVSFYNNEISEKSEIFDDQFSVERPDGSNFTLKIRSTKLEDSAMYFCASSRDSGGKDEQFFGPGTRLTVL.

This chain links TRBV19 with TRBJ2-7; 7 positions match TRBD2. Germline values: CDR1 LNHDA, CDR2 SQIVND (reference sequence). Trimming removed 5 bases from V and 6 bases from J; junction bases left unmatched: 7. This CDR3 contains 13 residues. The DNA of the CDR3 is TGTGCCAGTAGTGGTCTAGCGGCGTCCGAGCAGTACTTC. The encoded protein is CASSGLAASEQYF.

This chain connects TRBV11-2 to TRBJ2-5; possible D gene TRBD2, 6 bases. CDR3 length: 11 residues. Germline CDR1 reads SGHAT; CDR2 reads FQNNGV. Deletions cut 5 bases from V and 5 bases from J, with 6 bases between. CDR3 coding DNA: TGTGCCAGCAGCCGGGGGGAGACCCAGTACTTC. It encodes CASSRGETQYF.

This chain links TRBV4-1 with TRBJ2-5; TRBD1 aligns across 8 bases. The V gene's germline CDR1 is MGHRA and CDR2 YSYEKL. The CDR3 covers 15 residues. The V segment lost 0 bases and the J segment 5 bases; nucleotides outside the gene matches: 5. CDR3 region: CASSQEGQGRETQYF. The DNA for the CDR3 is TGCGCCAGCAGCCAAGAAGGACAGGGCCGGGAGACCCAGTACTTC.

The rearrangement uses TRBV6-5 and TRBJ1-1; a weak D match, TRBD1 (6 bases). V lost 6 bases and J 5 bases, leaving 16 bases between the germline ends. Looked up from germline, CDR1 is MNHEY and CDR2 is SVGAGI. CDR3 length equals 14 residues. The DNA of the CDR3 is TGTGCCAGCAGCCTCTGGGGGGGCGATACTGAAGCTTTCTTT. Protein product: CASSLWGGDTEAFF.

V usage is TRBV7-2 and J usage is TRBJ2-7; TRBD2 agrees at 7 bases. Germline-derived CDR1 and CDR2 are SGHTA and FQGNSA. Trimming took 5 bases from V and 6 from J; bases not matched to a gene: 7. The CDR3 has 13 amino acids. The CDR3 DNA is TGTGCCAGCAGCGCCCAGCGGGGAGGCGAGCAGTACTTC. This sequence encodes CASSAQRGGEQYF.

This chain links TRBV15 with TRBJ1-3; D is undetermined. V shed 5 bases and J shed 0 bases, with 8 bases lying between them. The CDR3 length is 14 residues. Germline V gene sequence: CDR1 LNHNV, CDR2 YYDKDF (reference sequence). The CDR3 nucleotides read TGTGCCACCAGCTCGTGGCTCTCTGGAAACACCATATATTTT. Amino acid sequence: CATSSWLSGNTIYF. The full variable domain, its missing parts supplied by reference TRBV15 and TRBJ1-3, is DAMVIQNPRYQVTQFGKPVTLSCSQTLNHNVMYWYQQKSSQAPKLLFHYYDKDFNNEADTPDNFQSRRPNTSFCFLDIRSPGLGDTAMYLCATSSWLSGNTIYFGEGSWLTVV.

This clone was seen a single time. The genes are TRBV27 and TRBJ1-2, with a possible D match to TRBD1 (5 bases). The V end lost 4 bases, the J end lost 0 bases, and 9 bases lay between the germline ends. The CDR3 runs to 14 residues. Germline CDR1 is MNHEY and CDR2 is SMNVEV (reference sequence). The CDR3 nucleotides read TGTGCCAGCAGTTCAGGGCCCCCTAACTATGGCTACACCTTC. The encoded protein is CASSSGPPNYGYTF.

The rearrangement links TRBV5-4 to TRBJ2-5; possible D gene TRBD1, 6 bases. V lost 5 bases, J lost 2 bases, and 10 bases lay in between. Germline lookup yields CDR1 SGHNT and CDR2 YYREEE (reference sequence). This CDR3 spans 13 amino acids. Here the CDR3 reads CASRGQNQETQYF. CDR3 coding DNA: TGTGCCAGCAGAGGACAGAATCAAGAGACCCAGTACTTC.

V is TRBV7-9 and J is TRBJ2-3; tentative D call: TRBD1 (5 bases). This CDR3 has 14 amino acids. Trimming took 0 bases from V and 5 from J, leaving 9 bases between them. Looked up from germline, CDR1 is SEHNR and CDR2 is FQNEAQ (reference sequence). The CDR3 DNA reads as TGTGCCAGCAGCTTAGCCAGGGTCGAAGATACGCAGTATTTT. This gives the protein CASSLARVEDTQYF.

This clone has just a few counts. The genes are TRBV15 and TRBJ1-4, with 9 bases lining up with TRBD1. J was trimmed by 6 bases and V by 4 bases; bases with no gene match: 3. The CDR3 totals 14 residues. CDR1 is LNHNV and CDR2 is YYDKDF in the germline V gene (reference sequence). CDR3 loop: CATSTGDRDEKLFF. CDR3 DNA: TGTGCCACCAGCACAGGGGACAGGGATGAAAAACTGTTTTTT.

The chain combines TRBV19 with TRBJ1-2; 7 bases line up with TRBD1. Trimming cost V 4 bases and J 4 bases; bases outside gene matches: 6. Per germline, CDR1 LNHDA and CDR2 SQIVND (reference sequence). CDR3 length equals 14 residues. In DNA, the CDR3 is TGTGCCAGTAGTAGACAGGGAAATATCTATGGCTACACCTTC. As protein: CASSRQGNIYGYTF.

V and J are TRBV11-2 and TRBJ2-3; D might be TRBD2 (6 bases). In germline, CDR1 is SGHAT, CDR2 FQNNGV. The CDR3 runs to 19 residues. The V gene lost 5 bases and the J gene lost 2 bases, with 26 bases spanning the gap. CDR3 DNA: TGTGCCAGCAGCCCTAGAACCTTTATTTGGGACTTAGACACAGATACGCAGTATTTT. It translates to CASSPRTFIWDLDTDTQYF. The full variable domain, completed using reference TRBV11-2 and TRBJ2-3, is EAGVAQSPRYKIIEKRQSVAFWCNPISGHATLYWYQQILGQGPKLLIQFQNNGVVDDSQLPKDRFSAERLKGVDSTLKIQPAKLEDSAVYLCASSPRTFIWDLDTDTQYFGPGTRLTVL.

This rearrangement joins TRBV10-3 to TRBJ2-3; 8 bases line up with TRBD1. The CDR3 spans 14 residues. CDR1 and CDR2 from the germline V gene are ENHRY and SYGVKD. V lost 6 bases, J lost 1 base, and 3 bases stayed unmatched. Here the CDR3 reads CAIRQGVGTDTQYF. The CDR3 nucleotides are TGTGCCATCAGACAGGGGGTTGGCACAGATACGCAGTATTTT.

The gene calls are TRBV2 and TRBJ1-2, with 7 nucleotides matching TRBD1. Germline V lookup: CDR1 SNHLY, CDR2 FYNNEI. V dropped 2 bases and J dropped 4; count of bases not matched to a gene: 7. The CDR3 spans 15 residues. The CDR3 region is CASSERDRDLYGYTF. CDR3 DNA sequence: TGTGCCAGCAGTGAAAGGGACAGAGACCTCTATGGCTACACCTTC.

J is TRBJ1-1 and V is TRBV28; the D gene is possibly TRBD1 (5 bases). Germline CDR1 reads MDHEN; CDR2 reads SYDVKM. Trimming took 3 bases from V and 1 from J, leaving 9 bases between them. The CDR3 length is 14 residues. CDR3 in DNA: TGTGCCAGCAGTTTGGGGCGGCCGAACACTGAAGCTTTCTTT. This gives the protein CASSLGRPNTEAFF.

This clone was seen a single time. The chain employs TRBV6-5 and TRBJ2-7, with TRBD2 identical over 7 bases. Per the germline V gene, CDR1 is MNHEY and CDR2 is SVGAGI. The CDR3 sequence is 13 residues long. V gave up 2 bases and J gave up 7 bases; unmatched junction bases: 5. The DNA of the CDR3 is TGTGCCAGCAGTTACGAGTGGGAGGGAGAGCAGTACTTC. Amino acids: CASSYEWEGEQYF.

The gene calls are TRBV23-1 and TRBJ1-1; no clear D. TRBV23-1 is marked as an open reading frame, function uncertain. V was trimmed by 7 bases and J by 5 bases, leaving 17 bases between them. The CDR3 contains 14 residues. CDR3 coding DNA: TGCGCCAGCAAATTTGGGCGAAGCGGGACTGAAGCTTTCTTT. It is translated as CASKFGRSGTEAFF.

The CDR3: CATSSAAGNTEAFF. The CDR3 DNA reads TGTGCCACCTCCTCAGCGGCAGGGAACACTGAAGCTTTCTTT. The V and J genes are TRBV6-5 and TRBJ1-1; D is uncertain. This CDR3 spans 14 amino acids. Germline V lookup: CDR1 MNHEY, CDR2 SVGAGI. The V gene lost 10 bases and the J gene lost 1 base, with 16 bases spanning the gap.

The chain uses TRBV7-9 and TRBJ2-5; TRBD2 aligns across 14 bases. V was clipped by 5 bases and J by 5 bases; unmatched bases: 7. Germline V lookup: CDR1 SEHNR, CDR2 FQNEAQ (reference sequence). The CDR3 loop spans 16 amino acids. The CDR3 coding sequence is TGTGCCAGCAGCGTAGAACGGACTAGCGGGGGGGAGACCCAGTACTTC. This codes for CASSVERTSGGETQYF.

The V and J genes are TRBV5-1 and TRBJ2-3; D possibly corresponds to TRBD2 (6 bases). The CDR3 loop spans 15 amino acids. The germline V gene encodes CDR1 SGHRS and CDR2 YFSETQ. V was trimmed by 3 bases and J by 0 bases, leaving 11 bases between them. This CDR3 is CASSSPGGSTDTQYF. The CDR3 DNA follows: TGCGCCAGCAGCTCCCCCGGGGGAAGCACAGATACGCAGTATTTT.

This clone appeared a few times. V and J are TRBV5-1 and TRBJ2-7; maybe TRBD1 (5 bases). The CDR3 is 14 amino acids. Germline V CDR1 and CDR2: SGHRS, YFSETQ. V shed 2 bases and J shed 3 bases, with 12 bases lying between them. The CDR3 coding sequence is TGCGCCAGCAGCTTCGCTTCCCAGGGCTACGAGCAGTACTTC. It is translated as CASSFASQGYEQYF.

The chain joins TRBV10-3 to TRBJ1-2, with 8 positions matching TRBD1. The germline V gene has CDR1 ENHRY and CDR2 SYGVKD. V lost 4 bases to trimming and J lost 8 bases; unmatched junction nucleotides: 12. The CDR3 is 15 amino acids. The CDR3, as DNA: TGTGCCATCAGTGTAGGGACAGGCCGTCTATCAGGCTACACCTTC. This translates into CAISVGTGRLSGYTF.

The chain employs TRBV27 and TRBJ2-2; no firm D call. Germline CDR1 and CDR2: MNHEY and SMNVEV (reference sequence). The length of the CDR3 is 12 residues. V was trimmed by 3 bases and J by 7 bases, leaving 6 bases between them. CDR3: CASSFEDGELFF. In DNA form, the CDR3 reads TGTGCCAGCAGTTTTGAGGACGGGGAGCTGTTTTTT.